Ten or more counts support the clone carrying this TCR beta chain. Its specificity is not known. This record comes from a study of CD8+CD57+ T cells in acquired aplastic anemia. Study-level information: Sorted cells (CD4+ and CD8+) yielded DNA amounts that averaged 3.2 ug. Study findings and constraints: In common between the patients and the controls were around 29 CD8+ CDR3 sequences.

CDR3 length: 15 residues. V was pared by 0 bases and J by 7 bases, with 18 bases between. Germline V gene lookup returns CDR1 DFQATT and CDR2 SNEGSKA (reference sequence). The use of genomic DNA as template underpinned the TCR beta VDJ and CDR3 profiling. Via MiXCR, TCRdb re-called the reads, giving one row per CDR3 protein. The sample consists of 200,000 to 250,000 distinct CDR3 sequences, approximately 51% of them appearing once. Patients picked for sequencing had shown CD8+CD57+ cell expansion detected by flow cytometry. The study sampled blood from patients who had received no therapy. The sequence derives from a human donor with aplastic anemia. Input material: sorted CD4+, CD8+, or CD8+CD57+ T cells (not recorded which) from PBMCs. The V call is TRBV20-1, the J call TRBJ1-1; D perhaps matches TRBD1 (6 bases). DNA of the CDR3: TGCAGTGCTAGAGATATGGGCAGGGGAGCTATTGAAGCTTTCTTT. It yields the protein CSARDMGRGAIEAFF.